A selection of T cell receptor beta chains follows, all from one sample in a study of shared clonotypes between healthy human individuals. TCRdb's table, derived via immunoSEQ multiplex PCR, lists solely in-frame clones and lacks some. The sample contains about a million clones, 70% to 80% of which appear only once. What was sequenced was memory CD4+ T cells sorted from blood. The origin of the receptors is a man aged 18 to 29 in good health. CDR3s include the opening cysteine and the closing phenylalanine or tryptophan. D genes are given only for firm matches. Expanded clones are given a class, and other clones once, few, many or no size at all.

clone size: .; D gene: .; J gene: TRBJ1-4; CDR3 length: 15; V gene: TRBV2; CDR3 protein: CASTLGEGANEKLFF; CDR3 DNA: TGTGCCAGCACCCTAGGGGAGGGAGCTAATGAAAAACTGTTTTTT
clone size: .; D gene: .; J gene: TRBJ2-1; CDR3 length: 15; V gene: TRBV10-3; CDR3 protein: CAISEPGLDEGRQFF; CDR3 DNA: TGTGCCATCAGTGAGCCTGGACTGGACGAGGGCCGGCAGTTCTTC
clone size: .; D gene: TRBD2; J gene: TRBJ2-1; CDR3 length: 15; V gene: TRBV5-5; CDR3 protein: CASSLAGGWFNEQFF; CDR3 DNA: TGTGCCAGCAGCCTAGCGGGAGGTTGGTTCAATGAGCAGTTCTTC
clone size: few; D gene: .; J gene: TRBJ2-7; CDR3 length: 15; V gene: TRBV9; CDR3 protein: CASGPPGLPSYEQYF; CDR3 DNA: TGTGCCAGTGGACCACCGGGACTTCCCTCCTACGAGCAGTACTTC
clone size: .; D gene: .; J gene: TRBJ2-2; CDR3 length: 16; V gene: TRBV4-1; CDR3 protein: CASSQVNMGNTGELFF; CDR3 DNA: TGCGCCAGCAGCCAAGTAAACATGGGAAACACCGGGGAGCTGTTTTTT
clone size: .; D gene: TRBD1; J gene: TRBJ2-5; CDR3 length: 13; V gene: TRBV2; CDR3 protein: CASRDRVGETQYF; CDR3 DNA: TGTGCCAGCAGGGACAGGGTTGGAGAGACCCAGTACTTC
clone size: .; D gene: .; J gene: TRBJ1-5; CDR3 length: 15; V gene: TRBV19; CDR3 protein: CASSIDRAGNQPQHF; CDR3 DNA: TGTGCCAGTAGTATAGATCGGGCAGGGAACCAGCCCCAGCATTTT
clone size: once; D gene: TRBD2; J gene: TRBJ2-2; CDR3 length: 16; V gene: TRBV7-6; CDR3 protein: CASSLAGGGAAGELFF; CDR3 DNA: TGTGCCAGCAGCCTCGCAGGCGGGGGGGCGGCCGGGGAGCTGTTTTTT
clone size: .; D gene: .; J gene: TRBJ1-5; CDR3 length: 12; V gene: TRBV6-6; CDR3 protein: CASSYENQPQHF; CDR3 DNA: TGTGCCAGCAGTTACGAGAATCAGCCCCAGCATTTT
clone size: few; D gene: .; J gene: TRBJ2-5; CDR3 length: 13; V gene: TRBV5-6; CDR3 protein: CASSLAGLETQYF; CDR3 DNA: TGTGCCAGCAGCTTGGCTGGGCTGGAGACCCAGTACTTC